The 30 T cell receptor beta chains in this list originate from one sample, sequenced in a study of CD8+CD57+ T cells in acquired aplastic anemia (dated by TCRdb to the late 2010s). The sequencer was an Illumina HiSeq 2000. Profiling of TCR beta VDJ combinations and CDR3 sequences used genomic DNA as the template. TCRdb redid the processing of the public reads, applying fastp at Q25 and MiXCR, and retained in-frame beta chains. Each CDR3 protein appears once, grouped with its most common genes and DNA. The sample records 400,000 to 450,000 distinct CDR3 sequences, approximately 70% of which are singletons. Clones ranked in the top ten supply more than 3.5% of the sample. The sequencing input was sorted CD4+, CD8+, or CD8+CD57+ T cells (not recorded which) from PBMCs. These receptors came from a human donor in good health, serving as a control.

This chain uses TRBV6-1 with TRBJ1-4, with D uncertain. CDR1 is MNHNS, CDR2 SASEGT, per germline. Trimming removed 7 bases at V and 8 bases at J, with 14 bases between. CDR3 length: 13 residues. The DNA for the CDR3 is TGTGCCAGCATGGTAGATATTGGAGAAAAACTGTTTTTT. Translation gives CASMVDIGEKLFF.

This chain joins TRBV24-1 and TRBJ2-1, with D perhaps matching TRBD1 or TRBD2 (6 bases each). This CDR3 has 17 amino acids. Trimming removed 3 bases at V and 13 bases at J, with 27 bases between. CDR1 and CDR2 (germline): KGHDR, SFDVKD. CDR3 in amino acids: CATSDTQTRLGGTPQFF. CDR3 DNA: TGTGCCACCAGTGATACTCAAACTAGGCTAGGGGGGACCCCACAGTTCTTC.

This clonotype was seen ten or more times. Because the CDR3's place on the DNA is in doubt, the DNA is left out and the CDR3 is given as listed by TCRdb. The chain links TRBV7-2 to TRBJ1-1; the table names TRBD1, a call not compared with the DNA. Germline-derived CDR1 and CDR2 are SGHTA and FQGNSA. The CDR3 is 14 amino acids long, termini counted. The CDR3 spells CASSFGPGMTEAFF.

Ten or more counts support this clonotype. This sequence joins TRBV28 and TRBJ2-7; 7 nucleotides line up with TRBD1. Per germline, CDR1 MDHEN and CDR2 SYDVKM. This CDR3 spans 15 amino acids. V was clipped by 5 bases and J by 2 bases; unmatched bases: 9. The CDR3 protein is CASSLSDRSTYEQYF. The CDR3 DNA follows: TGTGCCAGCAGTCTATCGGACAGGTCGACCTACGAGCAGTACTTC. Filled out from reference TRBV28 and TRBJ2-7, the complete variable domain reads DVKVTQSSRYLVKRTGEKVFLECVQDMDHENMFWYRQDPGLGLRLIYFSYDVKMKEKGDIPEGYSVSREKKERFSLILESASTNQTSMYLCASSLSDRSTYEQYFGPGTRLTVT.

This clonotype was seen at least ten times. V usage is TRBV7-7 and J usage is TRBJ2-1, with TRBD2 matching over 8 bases. Germline V lookup: CDR1 SSHAT, CDR2 FNYEAQ (reference sequence). V shed 1 base, J shed 6 bases, and the junction held 5 bases outside the gene matches. The CDR3 is 15 residues long. The DNA of the CDR3 is TGTGCCAGCAGCTTAGTTTCGGGGGGGACCAATGAGCAGTTCTTC. It yields the protein CASSLVSGGTNEQFF.

This clonotype was counted a few times. The chain recombines TRBV7-2 with TRBJ2-4; perhaps TRBD1 as D (6 bases). The CDR3 runs to 13 residues. Per germline, CDR1 SGHTA and CDR2 FQGNSA. Trimming took off 5 bases at V and 8 bases at J, with 13 bases between the two ends. The CDR3 loop reads CASSRLGAHIQYF. The CDR3 DNA reads TGTGCCAGCAGCCGTCTGGGGGCACACATTCAGTACTTC.

Regarding this clonotype: At one end the junction does not follow the germline gene, possibly because of a read error. The rearrangement uses TRBV9 and TRBJ1-1; D is possibly TRBD1 (6 bases). This CDR3 is 13 amino acids long. Looked up from germline, CDR1 is SGDLS and CDR2 is YYNGEE. The chain's CDR3 is CASSLGGLTDAFF. The CDR3 coding sequence is TGTGCCAGCAGTTTAGGGGGACTCACTGATGCTTTCTTT.

Ten or more counts support this clonotype. The chain recombines TRBV12-3 or TRBV12-4 with TRBJ2-3; D is uncertain. The CDR3 has 14 residues. The V and J ends lost 2 bases and 2 bases respectively, with 8 bases between them. The CDR3 loop is CASSLNGFTDTQYF. CDR3 DNA: TGTGCCAGCAGTTTAAACGGGTTCACAGATACGCAGTATTTT.

This clonotype was observed many times. The chain links TRBV6-2 or TRBV6-3 to TRBJ1-2; tentative D call: TRBD1 (5 bases). V lost 7 bases and J lost 8, with 17 bases in between. The germline gives CDR1 MNHEY, CDR2 SVGEGT. The CDR3 is 13 residues long. The CDR3 DNA follows: TGTGCCAGCATCAAAGGGCAGGGAGGCGGCTACACCTTC. This sequence encodes CASIKGQGGGYTF.

This clonotype appeared a single time. The chain carries TRBV7-9 and TRBJ1-2, with D uncertain. The V and J ends lost 4 bases and 11 bases respectively, with 23 bases between them. The germline V gene has CDR1 SEHNR and CDR2 FQNEAQ (reference sequence). The CDR3 contains 15 residues. This CDR3 reads CASSSSTADTPCYTF. DNA for the CDR3: TGTGCCAGCAGCTCATCCACGGCCGACACACCGTGTTACACCTTC.

This CDR3 reads CATSDSPTGTGATEAFF. The DNA for the CDR3 is TGTGCCACCAGTGATTCACCGACCGGGACAGGGGCCACTGAAGCTTTCTTT. The chain has TRBV24-1 and TRBJ1-1, with 10 bases that match TRBD1. V lost 2 bases, J lost 4 bases, and 9 bases stayed unmatched. CDR3 length: 17 amino acids. The germline V gene has CDR1 KGHDR and CDR2 SFDVKD.

This clonotype was detected many times. The chain carries TRBV7-9 and TRBJ2-2; D is ambiguous. CDR3 length: 15 amino acids. V was clipped by 1 base and J by 6 bases, with 12 bases between them. Germline CDR1 reads SEHNR; CDR2 reads FQNEAQ (reference sequence). In DNA form, the CDR3 reads TGTGCCAGCAGCTTAGACAGACCGTTGGCCGGGGAGCTGTTTTTT. Protein sequence: CASSLDRPLAGELFF.

The V gene is TRBV2, the J gene TRBJ2-3; 8 nucleotides align to TRBD2. This CDR3 is 14 amino acids long. From germline, CDR1 is SNHLY and CDR2 FYNNEI. Unmatched junction bases numbered 5, after V lost 7 bases and J lost 2 bases. This CDR3 is CASIASGHTDTQYF. CDR3 coding DNA: TGTGCCAGCATCGCTAGCGGGCACACAGATACGCAGTATTTT.

Comment on this clonotype: A read error may produce the germline difference seen at one junction end. The chain links TRBV7-2 to TRBJ2-5, with D tentatively TRBD2 (6 bases). Germline lookup yields CDR1 SGHTA and CDR2 FQGNSA. This CDR3 has 15 residues. The CDR3 loop reads CASSPSGGGRETQYF. For the CDR3, the DNA is TGTGCCAGCAGCCCCTCCGGGGGAGGCCGAGAGACGCAGTACTTC.

The rearrangement links TRBV7-3 to TRBJ2-5; TRBD1 might be the D (8 bases). V gave up 4 bases and J gave up 14 bases, with 23 bases separating them. This CDR3 is 14 amino acids long. From germline, CDR1 is SGHTA and CDR2 FQGTGA. The CDR3 sequence is CASSSTDRAGGGYF. For the CDR3, the DNA is TGTGCCAGCAGCTCGACGGACAGGGCAGGCGGGGGCTACTTC. Full variable domain (missing parts from reference TRBV7-3 and TRBJ2-5): GAGVSQTPSNKVTEKGKYVELRCDPISGHTALYWYRQSLGQGPEFLIYFQGTGAADDSGLPNDRFFAVRPEGSVSTLKIQRTERGDSAVYLCASSSTDRAGGGYFGPGTRLLVL.

This sequence joins TRBV12-3 or TRBV12-4 and TRBJ2-5; D call uncertain. V dropped 5 bases and J dropped 3 bases, with 10 bases sitting between them. The CDR3 has 13 amino acids. DNA of the CDR3: TGTGCCAGCAGTGCCCGAGGTAAAGAGACCCAGTACTTC. Its protein is CASSARGKETQYF.

This clonotype came up many times. A junction end diverges from the germline sequence, so it may reflect a read error. The chain has TRBV7-2 and TRBJ1-5; D is possibly TRBD1 (5 bases). The CDR3 extends over 14 amino acids. CDR1 is SGHTA and CDR2 is FQGNSA in the germline V gene. CDR3 amino acids: CASSSGTPNQPQHF. The CDR3 DNA reads as TGCGCCAGCAGCTCCGGGACCCCCAATCAGCCCCAGCATTTT.

The gene calls are TRBV5-1 and TRBJ2-7; TRBD1 aligns across 8 bases. Unmatched junction bases numbered 8, after V lost 4 bases and J lost 5 bases. Germline-derived CDR1 and CDR2 are SGHRS and YFSETQ. This CDR3 contains 14 residues. The CDR3 region is CASSHRGETDEQYF. As DNA, the CDR3 is TGCGCCAGCAGCCACAGGGGGGAGACTGACGAGCAGTACTTC.

The chain employs TRBV20-1 and TRBJ1-6; a weak D match, TRBD1 (5 bases). V shed 1 base and J shed 17 bases, with 15 bases lying between them. This CDR3 has 12 amino acids. Germline CDR1 reads DFQATT; CDR2 reads SNEGSKA (reference sequence). DNA of the CDR3: TGCAGTGCTAGAGGCGGACTAGCGGGGGTCCACTTT. It yields the protein CSARGGLAGVHF.

The V call is TRBV7-6, the J call TRBJ1-2; D ambiguous. CDR3 size: 17 residues. V shed 5 bases and J shed 5 bases, with 24 bases lying between them. CDR1 is SGHVS and CDR2 is FNYEAQ in the germline V gene. In DNA form, the CDR3 reads TGTGCCAGCAGCCCTCCAAAAACTATGGCTACAACTTATGGCTACACCTTC. It codes for CASSPPKTMATTYGYTF. Drawing the rest from reference TRBV7-6 and TRBJ1-2, the complete variable domain is GAGVSQSPRYKVTKRGQDVALRCDPISGHVSLYWYRQALGQGPEFLTYFNYEAQQDKSGLPNDRFSAERPEGSISTLTIQRTEQRDSAMYRCASSPPKTMATTYGYTFGSGTRLTVV.

The chain uses TRBV20-1 and TRBJ1-4, with D unresolved. Germline-derived CDR1 and CDR2 are DFQATT and SNEGSKA (reference sequence). The CDR3 length is 15 residues. The V end lost 6 bases, the J end lost 1 base, and 15 bases lay between the germline ends. Here the CDR3 DNA reads TGCAGTGCCTGGGGTGAAGGTGTAACTAATGAAAAACTGTTTTTT. Encoded protein: CSAWGEGVTNEKLFF.

This clonotype has at least ten counts. V is TRBV6-2 or TRBV6-3 and J is TRBJ1-5; 9 bases are shared with TRBD1. J lost 11 bases, V lost 1 base, and 3 bases had no gene match. Germline CDR1 MNHEY, CDR2 SVGEGT. The CDR3 runs to 13 residues. CDR3 coding DNA: TGTGCCAGCAGTTACTACGACAGGGGGACCCAGCATTTT. As protein: CASSYYDRGTQHF.

At least ten counts were recorded for this clonotype. The chain is built from TRBV20-1 and TRBJ1-6; the match to TRBD1 covers 9 bases. The CDR3 covers 16 residues. The V segment lost 0 bases and the J segment 8 bases; nucleotides outside the gene matches: 8. The V gene's germline CDR1 is DFQATT and CDR2 SNEGSKA (reference sequence). The chain's CDR3 is CSARDPGQGNHSPLHF. The CDR3 region has the DNA TGCAGTGCTAGAGACCCTGGACAGGGGAACCATTCACCCCTCCACTTT.

As concerns this clonotype: A much more abundant neighbour one base away suggests this may be a read error. The gene calls are TRBV6-5 and TRBJ1-2; a weak D match, TRBD1 (6 bases). Trimming cost V 8 bases and J 4 bases, with 20 bases left between them. Germline lookup yields CDR1 MNHEY and CDR2 SVGAGI. The CDR3 has 15 amino acids. The CDR3 nucleotides are TGTGCCAGCCGCATCAACCTGGGAGGGGGCTATGGCTACACCTTC. It encodes CASRINLGGGYGYTF.

The chain recombines TRBV12-3 or TRBV12-4 with TRBJ2-5; D is undetermined. This CDR3 spans 14 amino acids. Trimming took 3 bases from V and 5 from J, leaving 13 bases between them. The CDR3 DNA reads TGTGCCAGCAGTTTCTCGTCTGTGGGGGAGACCCAGTACTTC. Translating it yields CASSFSSVGETQYF.

Regarding this clonotype: This CDR3 fails to terminate in the conserved phenylalanine or tryptophan, so it likely reflects a read error. The chain carries TRBV7-2 and TRBJ2-3; D may be TRBD1 or TRBD2 (5 bases each). Trimming took 5 bases from V and 8 from J, leaving 8 bases between them. This CDR3 contains 11 residues. Germline lookup yields CDR1 SGHTA and CDR2 FQGNSA. Here the CDR3 DNA reads TGTGCCAGCAGCCTTGGGGGTACGCAGTATTCT. Amino acids: CASSLGGTQYS.

Worth noting for this clonotype: An end of the junction differs from the germline gene, which may be a read error. CDR3 loop: CASSRETMAYNSPLHF. For the CDR3, the DNA is TGCGCCAGCAGCCGAGAGACGATGGCCTATAATTCACCCCTCCACTTT. This chain uses TRBV7-2 with TRBJ1-6, with D hard to call. The CDR3 length is 16 residues. The germline CDR1 and CDR2 sequences are SGHTA and FQGNSA.

This chain joins TRBV6-9 and TRBJ2-1; 13 positions match TRBD2. The length of the CDR3 is 16 residues. With V trimmed by 6 bases and J by 5 bases, 7 bases remained unmatched. From germline, CDR1 is MNHGY and CDR2 SVAAGI. CDR3 DNA: TGTGCCAGCAGCTGGAGGACTAGCGGGGGCAACAATGAGCAGTTCTTC. Residues: CASSWRTSGGNNEQFF.

At least ten counts were recorded for this clonotype. This chain links TRBV6-6 with TRBJ1-1; no definite D call. The CDR3 contains 12 residues. The V gene's germline CDR1 is MNHNY and CDR2 SVGAGI (reference sequence). Trimming pared 2 bases from V and 3 bases from J, leaving 4 bases between. CDR3: CASSYIHTEAFF. In DNA, the CDR3 is TGTGCCAGCAGTTACATACACACTGAAGCTTTCTTT.

Comment on this clonotype: Its ends do not fully match the called genes, so a read error is possible. The chain is built from TRBV7-2 and TRBJ2-3; unclear D gene. This CDR3 is 13 amino acids long. Germline V CDR1 and CDR2: SGHTA, FQGNSA. The CDR3 sequence: CASSLDGTHTQYF. CDR3 nucleotide sequence: TGTGCCAGCAGCTTAGACGGCACACATACACAGTATTTT.